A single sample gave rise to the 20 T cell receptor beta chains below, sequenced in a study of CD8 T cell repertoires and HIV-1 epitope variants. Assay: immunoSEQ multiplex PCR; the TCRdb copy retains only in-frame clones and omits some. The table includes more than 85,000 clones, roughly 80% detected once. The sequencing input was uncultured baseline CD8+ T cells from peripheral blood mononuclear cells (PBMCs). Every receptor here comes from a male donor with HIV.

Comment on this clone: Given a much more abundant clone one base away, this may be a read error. CDR3: CASSTSTDTQYF. The CDR3 DNA sequence: TGTGCCAGCAGCACTAGCACAGATACGCAGTATTTT. The chain employs TRBV7-3 and TRBJ2-3; D is undetermined. This CDR3 has 12 residues. CDR1 is SGHTA, CDR2 FQGTGA, per germline. V was clipped by 5 bases and J by 0 bases, with 3 bases between them.

The CDR3 spells CASRPLGGWGEKLFF. In DNA form, the CDR3 reads TGTGCCAGCAGACCCCTGGGGGGTTGGGGGGAAAAACTGTTTTTT. The chain joins TRBV28 to TRBJ1-4, with TRBD1 as a possible D gene (5 bases). Germline V gene data show CDR1 as MDHEN and CDR2 as SYDVKM. V shed 6 bases and J shed 8 bases, with 19 bases lying between them. This CDR3 comprises 15 residues.

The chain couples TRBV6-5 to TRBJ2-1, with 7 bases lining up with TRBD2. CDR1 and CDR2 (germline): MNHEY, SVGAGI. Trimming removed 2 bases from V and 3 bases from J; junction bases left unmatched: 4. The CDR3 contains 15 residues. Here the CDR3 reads CASSYELADYNEQFF. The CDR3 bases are TGTGCCAGCAGTTACGAGCTAGCGGACTACAATGAGCAGTTCTTC.

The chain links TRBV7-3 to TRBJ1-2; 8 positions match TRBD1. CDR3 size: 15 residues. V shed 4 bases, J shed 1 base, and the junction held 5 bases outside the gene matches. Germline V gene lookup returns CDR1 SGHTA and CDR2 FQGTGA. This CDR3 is CASSYTGGLNYGYTF. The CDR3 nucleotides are TGTGCCAGCAGCTACACAGGGGGACTTAACTATGGCTACACCTTC.

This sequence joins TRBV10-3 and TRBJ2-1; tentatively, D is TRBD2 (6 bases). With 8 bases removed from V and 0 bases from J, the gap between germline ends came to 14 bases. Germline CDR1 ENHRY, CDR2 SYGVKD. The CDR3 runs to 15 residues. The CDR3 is CAIGGRGTSYNEQFF. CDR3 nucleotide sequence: TGTGCCATCGGGGGTCGGGGGACCTCCTACAATGAGCAGTTCTTC.

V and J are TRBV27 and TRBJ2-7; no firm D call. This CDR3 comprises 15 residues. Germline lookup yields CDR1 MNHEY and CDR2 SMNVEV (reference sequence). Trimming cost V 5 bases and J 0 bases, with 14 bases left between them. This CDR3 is CASSPGPLSSYEQYF. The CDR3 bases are TGTGCCAGCAGTCCTGGACCGTTATCCTCCTACGAGCAGTACTTC.

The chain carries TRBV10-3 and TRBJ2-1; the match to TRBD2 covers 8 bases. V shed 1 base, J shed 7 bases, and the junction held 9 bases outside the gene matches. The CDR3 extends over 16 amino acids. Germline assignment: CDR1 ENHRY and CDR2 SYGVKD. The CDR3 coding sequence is TGTGCCATCAGTGAGTTGGGGCGGGGGGCAAAAAATGAGCAGTTCTTC. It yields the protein CAISELGRGAKNEQFF.

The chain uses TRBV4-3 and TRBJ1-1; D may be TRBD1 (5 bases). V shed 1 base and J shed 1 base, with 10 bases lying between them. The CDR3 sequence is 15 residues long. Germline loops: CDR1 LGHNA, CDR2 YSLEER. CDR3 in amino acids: CASSQALQGNTEAFF. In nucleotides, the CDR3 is TGCGCCAGCAGCCAAGCCCTTCAGGGGAACACTGAAGCTTTCTTT.

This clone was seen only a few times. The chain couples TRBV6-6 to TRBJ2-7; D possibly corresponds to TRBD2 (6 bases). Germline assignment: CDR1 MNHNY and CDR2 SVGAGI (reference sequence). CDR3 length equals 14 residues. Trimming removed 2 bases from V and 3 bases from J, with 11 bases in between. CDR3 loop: CASSYSGLIYEQYF. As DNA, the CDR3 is TGTGCCAGCAGTTACAGCGGACTAATCTACGAGCAGTACTTC.

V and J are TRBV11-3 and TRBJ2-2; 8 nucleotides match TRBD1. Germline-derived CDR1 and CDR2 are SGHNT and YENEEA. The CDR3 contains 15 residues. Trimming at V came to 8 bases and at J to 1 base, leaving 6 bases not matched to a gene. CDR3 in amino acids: CASRPGQGNTGELFF. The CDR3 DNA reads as TGTGCCAGCCGGCCCGGACAGGGGAACACCGGGGAGCTGTTTTTT.

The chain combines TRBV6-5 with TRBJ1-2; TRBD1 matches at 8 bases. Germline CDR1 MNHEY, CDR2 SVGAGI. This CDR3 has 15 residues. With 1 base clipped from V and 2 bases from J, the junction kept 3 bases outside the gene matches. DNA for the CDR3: TGTGCCAGCAGTTACTACACAGGGGGGAACTATGGCTACACCTTC. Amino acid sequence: CASSYYTGGNYGYTF.

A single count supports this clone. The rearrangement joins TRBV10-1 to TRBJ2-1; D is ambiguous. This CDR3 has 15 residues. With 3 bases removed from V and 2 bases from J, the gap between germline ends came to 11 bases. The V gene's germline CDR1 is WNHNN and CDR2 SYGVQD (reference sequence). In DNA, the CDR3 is TGCGCCAGCAGTGAATCCTCCGGTGCCTACAATGAGCAGTTCTTC. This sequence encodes CASSESSGAYNEQFF.

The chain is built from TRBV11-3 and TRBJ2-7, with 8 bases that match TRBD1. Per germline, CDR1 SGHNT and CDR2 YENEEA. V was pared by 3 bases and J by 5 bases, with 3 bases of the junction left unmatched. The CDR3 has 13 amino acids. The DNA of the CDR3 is TGTGCCAGCAGCTTGGCAGGGGGCAACGAGCAGTACTTC. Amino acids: CASSLAGGNEQYF.

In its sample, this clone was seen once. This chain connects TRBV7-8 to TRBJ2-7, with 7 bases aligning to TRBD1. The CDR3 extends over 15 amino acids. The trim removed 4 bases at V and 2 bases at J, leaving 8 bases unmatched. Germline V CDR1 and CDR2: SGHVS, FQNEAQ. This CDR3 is CASSSGQWDTYEQYF. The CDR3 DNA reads TGTGCCAGCAGCTCGGGACAGTGGGACACCTACGAGCAGTACTTC.

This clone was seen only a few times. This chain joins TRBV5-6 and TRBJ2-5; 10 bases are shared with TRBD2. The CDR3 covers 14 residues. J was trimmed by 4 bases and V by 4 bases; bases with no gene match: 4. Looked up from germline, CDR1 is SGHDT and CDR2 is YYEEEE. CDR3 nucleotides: TGTGCCAGCAGCGAGAGCGGGGGGGCAGAGACCCAGTACTTC. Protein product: CASSESGGAETQYF.

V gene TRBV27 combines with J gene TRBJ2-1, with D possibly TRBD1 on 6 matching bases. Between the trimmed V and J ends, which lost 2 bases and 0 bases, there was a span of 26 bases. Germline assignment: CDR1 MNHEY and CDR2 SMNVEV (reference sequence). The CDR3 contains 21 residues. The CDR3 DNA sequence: TGTGCCAGCAGTTTAGGAATTGGCGTGGTCGGACAGATAAACTCCTACAATGAGCAGTTCTTC. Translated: CASSLGIGVVGQINSYNEQFF.

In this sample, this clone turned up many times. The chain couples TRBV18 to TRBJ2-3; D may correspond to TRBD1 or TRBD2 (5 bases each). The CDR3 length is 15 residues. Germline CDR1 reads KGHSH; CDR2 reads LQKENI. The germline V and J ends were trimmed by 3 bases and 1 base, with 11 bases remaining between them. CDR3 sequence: CASSPGTTGTDTQYF. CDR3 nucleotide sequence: TGTGCCAGCTCACCGGGGACCACCGGCACAGATACGCAGTATTTT.

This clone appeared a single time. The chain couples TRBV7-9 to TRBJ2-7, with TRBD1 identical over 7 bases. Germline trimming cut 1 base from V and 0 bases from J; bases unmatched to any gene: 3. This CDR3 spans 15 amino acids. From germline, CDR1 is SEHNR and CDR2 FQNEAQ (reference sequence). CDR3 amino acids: CASSLEAGGSYEQYF. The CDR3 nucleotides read TGTGCCAGCAGCTTAGAGGCAGGGGGCTCCTACGAGCAGTACTTC.

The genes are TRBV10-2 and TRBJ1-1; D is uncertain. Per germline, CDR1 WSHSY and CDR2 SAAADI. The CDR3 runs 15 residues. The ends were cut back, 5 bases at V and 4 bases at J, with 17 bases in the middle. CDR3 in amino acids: CASSSGGYLGTEAFF. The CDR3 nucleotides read TGCGCCAGCAGTTCGGGAGGGTACCTGGGCACTGAAGCTTTCTTT.

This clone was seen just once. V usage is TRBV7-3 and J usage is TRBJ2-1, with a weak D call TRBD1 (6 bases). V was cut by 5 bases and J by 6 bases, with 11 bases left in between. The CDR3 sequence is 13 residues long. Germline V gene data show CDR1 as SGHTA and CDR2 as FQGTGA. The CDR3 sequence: CASSPDSPNEQFF. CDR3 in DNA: TGTGCCAGCAGCCCGGACAGCCCCAATGAGCAGTTCTTC.